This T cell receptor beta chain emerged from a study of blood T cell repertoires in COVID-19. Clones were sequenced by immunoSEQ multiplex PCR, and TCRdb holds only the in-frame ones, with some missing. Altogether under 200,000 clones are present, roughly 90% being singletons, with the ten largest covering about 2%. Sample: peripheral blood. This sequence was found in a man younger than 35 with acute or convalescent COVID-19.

CDR3 coding DNA: TGTGCCAGCTCACCTGGACCGCGGGAGAATCAGCCCCAGCATTTT. This codes for CASSPGPRENQPQHF. This chain joins TRBV18 and TRBJ1-5; no reliable D call. The CDR3 covers 15 residues. The V gene's germline CDR1 is KGHSH and CDR2 LQKENI. The V end was cut by 3 bases, the J end by 4 bases, with 13 bases between.